The present T cell receptor (beta chain) was sequenced within a study of blood T cells in healthy people across ages. Germline V gene lookup returns CDR1 DFQATT and CDR2 SNEGSKA (reference sequence). The CDR3 length is 15 residues. V was shortened by 0 bases and J by 3 bases, with 14 bases between the two germline ends. This clonotype was observed a few times. The second PCR ran about 7 to 12 cycles with a sample-barcoded 5' primer and J-beta primers. MiXCR was run by TCRdb on the 5' RACE reads, yielding one entry per CDR3 protein. In the table there are 800,000 to 950,000 distinct CDR3 sequences, about 34% of which are singletons. At least 6 million PBMCs were isolated per sample.

The specimen was blood. This sequence originates from a man between 18 and 29 years old in good health. The rearrangement uses TRBV20-1 and TRBJ1-2; D remains unclear. CDR3 DNA: TGCAGTGCTAGAGATCCCAGGCGGTGGGACTATGGCTACACCTTC. It encodes CSARDPRRWDYGYTF.